This T cell receptor beta chain was obtained from a study of blood T cell repertoires in COVID-19. For the study at large: From the United States, Italy and Spain came samples of acute and convalescent COVID-19.

Germline CDR1 reads MNHEY; CDR2 reads SMNVEV (reference sequence). The CDR3 is made up of 15 amino acids. Trimming stripped 1 base from V and 7 bases from J, with 13 bases between. Using immunoSEQ multiplex PCR, the repertoire was profiled, and TCRdb retains in-frame clones only, with some absent. The sample includes over 200,000 clones, around 86% seen only once; the top ten take 5.1%. The count of this clone is one. This sequence joins TRBV27 and TRBJ1-4; a weak D match, TRBD1 (5 bases). The sequence came from a human donor in a cohort sampled during active COVID-19. What was sequenced was peripheral blood. The CDR3 loop reads CASSLWGTRGEKLFF. In nucleotides, the CDR3 is TGTGCCAGCAGTTTATGGGGGACGCGGGGTGAAAAACTGTTTTTT. Complete variable domain (other parts from reference TRBV27 and TRBJ1-4): EAQVTQNPRYLITVTGKKLTVTCSQNMNHEYMSWYRQDPGLGLRQIYYSMNVEVTDKGDVPEGYKVSRKEKRNFPLILESPSPNQTSLYFCASSLWGTRGEKLFFGSGTQLSVL.